The present T cell receptor beta chain was sequenced within a study of radiotherapy plus CTLA-4 blockade in lung cancer. Study-level information: Disease control reached 31%, with objective responses in approximately 17%. Overall study results and limits: Best predicting response, reportedly, were early blood T cell clone dynamics, with interferon-beta.

A note on this clone: Its antigen is still unknown.

Losses at the gene ends were 5 bases for V and 0 bases for J; bases not matched to a gene: 10. The CDR3 runs 17 residues. CDR1 and CDR2 from the germline V gene are LGHNA and YSLEER. The assay was immunoSEQ multiplex PCR, and TCRdb's table has in-frame clones only and misses some. The table records tens of thousands of clones, about 80% of them present only once. Specimen: peripheral blood, collected from a patient treated with radiotherapy plus ipilimumab. The clonotype originates from a human donor with non-small cell lung cancer that progressed on radiotherapy plus ipilimumab. The V gene is TRBV4-3, the J gene TRBJ2-1, with 7 bases fitting TRBD2. The CDR3 here is CASSSGPSSGSYNEQFF. Here the CDR3 DNA reads TGCGCCAGCAGCTCTGGGCCCTCTAGCGGCTCCTACAATGAGCAGTTCTTC.